The 32 T cell receptor beta chains below come from one sample, sequenced in a study of T-cell memory formation after mild COVID-19 (dated by TCRdb to the early 2020s). Libraries were built with 5' RACE. The instrument was an Illumina NovaSeq 6000. TCRdb's own reprocessing of the public reads used fastp at Q25 and MiXCR and kept productive beta chains. Rows merge per CDR3 protein into single entries with the most common DNA and genes. The sample records approximately 400,000 distinct CDR3 sequences, more than 20% of which are singletons. 7.5% to 10% of the sample is taken by the ten largest. The source material was PBMCs or a T cell subset sorted from them (not recorded which). The receptors stem from an adult woman who had mild COVID-19 (a few samples of this study predate the infection). The sample titles of this study are shuffled in the database, so cell type and time point are left out; the donor was told from shared clones.

This clonotype was seen more than once but under ten times. This chain joins TRBV7-9 and TRBJ1-1; 7 bases map to TRBD1. This CDR3 region has 15 residues. Per germline, CDR1 SEHNR and CDR2 FQNEAQ (reference sequence). Trimming removed 5 bases from V and 0 bases from J; junction bases left unmatched: 6. The CDR3 protein is CASSRADRLNTEAFF. Here the CDR3 DNA reads TGTGCCAGCAGCCGAGCGGACAGGCTGAACACTGAAGCTTTCTTT. Filled out from reference TRBV7-9 and TRBJ1-1, the complete variable domain reads DTGVSQNPRHKITKRGQNVTFRCDPISEHNRLYWYRQTLGQGPEFLTYFQNEAQLEKSRLLSDRFSAERPKGSFSTLEIQRTEQGDSAMYLCASSRADRLNTEAFFGQGTRLTVV.

This chain uses TRBV20-1 with TRBJ2-7, with D possibly being TRBD1 (5 bases). Trimming removed 2 bases from V and 7 bases from J, with 18 bases in between. The CDR3 extends over 14 amino acids. Germline V gene lookup returns CDR1 DFQATT and CDR2 SNEGSKA (reference sequence). The CDR3 loop is CSARSLGALPEQYF. CDR3 sequence (DNA): TGCAGTGCTAGATCCCTTGGGGCTTTACCTGAGCAGTACTTC.

The V call is TRBV7-9, the J call TRBJ2-2, with 8 bases matching TRBD2. Germline CDR1 SEHNR, CDR2 FQNEAQ (reference sequence). The CDR3 totals 15 residues. With 5 bases clipped from V and 4 bases from J, the junction kept 6 bases outside the gene matches. In nucleotides, the CDR3 is TGTGCCAGCAGCCGCCTTAGCGGGGCCACCGGGGAGCTGTTTTTT. It translates to CASSRLSGATGELFF.

The sample holds a few counts of this clonotype. CDR3 sequence reads: CASSLHGASDTQYF. CDR3 in DNA: TGTGCCAGCAGCTTACACGGGGCGTCAGATACGCAGTATTTT. This chain joins TRBV7-3 and TRBJ2-3; D is possibly TRBD1 or TRBD2 (5 bases each). The CDR3 contains 14 residues. The ends were cut back, 2 bases at V and 4 bases at J, with 10 bases in the middle. Germline CDR1 and CDR2: SGHTA and FQGTGA.

This clonotype has only a few counts. This sequence joins TRBV7-3 and TRBJ1-1, with D possibly being TRBD1 (5 bases). CDR3 length equals 15 residues. Trimming removed 5 bases from V and 0 bases from J, with 13 bases in between. The germline gives CDR1 SGHTA, CDR2 FQGTGA. CDR3 in DNA: TGTGCCAGCAGCCTTACAGGCACCATGAACACTGAAGCTTTCTTT. Translation gives CASSLTGTMNTEAFF.

A word on this clonotype: This could be a read error, since a much larger clone is one nucleotide away. The chain uses TRBV7-6 and TRBJ1-2; unclear D gene. There are 14 residues in the CDR3. V was shortened by 5 bases and J by 2 bases, with 12 bases between the two germline ends. Looked up from germline, CDR1 is SGHVS and CDR2 is FNYEAQ. The CDR3 DNA follows: TGTGCCAGCAGCCACAACCAAGGGAACTATGGCTACACCTTC. It codes for CASSHNQGNYGYTF.

In this sample, this clonotype turned up a few times. This chain uses TRBV7-3 with TRBJ2-3; 9 bases agree with TRBD2. Germline loops: CDR1 SGHTA, CDR2 FQGTGA. The CDR3 is 18 amino acids. The J segment lost 4 bases and the V segment lost 0 bases, leaving 11 bases of the junction unmatched. In DNA, the CDR3 is TGTGCCAGCAGCTTAACCCCCTGGTTTAGCGGGAGTTCAGATACGCAGTATTTT. Residues: CASSLTPWFSGSSDTQYF.

This chain links TRBV20-1 with TRBJ1-2; a weak D match, TRBD1 (5 bases). This CDR3 contains 14 residues. Deletions cut 0 bases from V and 4 bases from J, with 12 bases between. Germline lookup yields CDR1 DFQATT and CDR2 SNEGSKA (reference sequence). CDR3 DNA sequence: TGCAGTGCTAGAGATGTCAGGGCGGCCTATGGCTACACCTTC. It specifies CSARDVRAAYGYTF.

The chain joins TRBV6-2 or TRBV6-3 to TRBJ1-1; 7 nucleotides line up with TRBD1. The germline V gene has CDR1 MNHEY and CDR2 SVGEGT. The CDR3 has 12 residues. With 5 bases clipped from V and 10 bases from J, the junction kept 7 bases outside the gene matches. CDR3 protein: CASSPQGRRAFF. The CDR3 DNA follows: TGTGCCAGCAGTCCACAGGGGAGGAGAGCTTTCTTT.

The rearrangement joins TRBV7-9 to TRBJ2-1; D remains unclear. The CDR3 spans 14 residues. V dropped 7 bases and J dropped 5 bases, with 15 bases sitting between them. CDR1 is SEHNR and CDR2 is FQNEAQ in the germline V gene (reference sequence). DNA for the CDR3: TGTGCCAGCAAGAAATCGGACGCTGACAATGAGCAGTTCTTC. Its protein product is CASKKSDADNEQFF.

V is TRBV29-1 and J is TRBJ1-1; D is unclear. The CDR3 extends over 14 amino acids. Germline V gene sequence: CDR1 SQVTM, CDR2 ANQGSEA. V dropped 1 base and J dropped 13 bases, with 22 bases sitting between them. CDR3 sequence reads: CSVEVVVLSVKGFF. The CDR3 region has the DNA TGCAGCGTTGAAGTAGTCGTACTCAGCGTTAAGGGTTTCTTT.

The V gene is TRBV7-8, the J gene TRBJ2-1; 7 nucleotides match TRBD2. This CDR3 is built from 12 residues. Unmatched junction bases numbered 9, after V lost 5 bases and J lost 14 bases. CDR1 and CDR2 (germline): SGHVS, FQNEAQ. As DNA, the CDR3 is TGTGCCAGCAGCGCCAGCGGGAATGGGGAGTTCTTC. It codes for CASSASGNGEFF. The full variable domain, in which reference TRBV7-8 and TRBJ2-1 provide the parts outside the CDR3, is GAGVSQSPRYKVAKRGQDVALRCDPISGHVSLFWYQQALGQGPEFLTYFQNEAQLDKSGLPSDRFFAERPEGSVSTLKIQRTQQEDSAVYLCASSASGNGEFFGPGTRLTVL.

This chain joins TRBV5-1 and TRBJ1-1; TRBD1 aligns across 9 bases. The V and J ends lost 4 bases and 3 bases, in that order; junction bases with no gene match: 7. The CDR3 totals 15 residues. The V gene's germline CDR1 is SGHRS and CDR2 YFSETQ. The CDR3 DNA reads TGCGCCAGCAGCATCCCCACAGGGGGCTACACTGAAGCTTTCTTT. Residues: CASSIPTGGYTEAFF.

This clonotype was found a few times. J is TRBJ1-3 and V is TRBV12-3 or TRBV12-4; 7 bases fit TRBD1. V lost 3 bases, J lost 2 bases, and 4 bases stayed unmatched. The CDR3 contains 15 residues. CDR3: CASSFEGAPGNTIYF. The CDR3 bases are TGTGCCAGCAGTTTTGAGGGGGCGCCTGGAAACACCATATATTTT.

The J gene is TRBJ2-1, the V gene TRBV24-1, with 7 bases identical to TRBD1. This CDR3 region has 16 residues. The V gene end was trimmed by 3 bases and the J gene end by 0 bases; junction bases not matched to a gene: 4. Per germline, CDR1 KGHDR and CDR2 SFDVKD. As DNA, the CDR3 is TGTGCCACCAGTGATCCAACAGGGGCCTCCTACAATGAGCAGTTCTTC. Its translation is CATSDPTGASYNEQFF.

The chain recombines TRBV6-1 with TRBJ1-5, with 8 bases matching TRBD1. CDR1 is MNHNS, CDR2 SASEGT, per germline. The CDR3 runs 15 residues. With 2 bases clipped from V and 4 bases from J, the junction kept 4 bases outside the gene matches. CDR3 coding DNA: TGTGCCAGCAGTGAAATGGGACAGGAGAATCAGCCCCAGCATTTT. It codes for CASSEMGQENQPQHF.

In this sample, this clonotype turned up a few times. The V and J genes are TRBV20-1 and TRBJ2-1; TRBD2 aligns across 10 bases. V lost 7 bases, J lost 7 bases, and 7 bases stayed unmatched. CDR1 and CDR2 from the germline V gene are DFQATT and SNEGSKA (reference sequence). The CDR3 contains 13 residues. In nucleotides, the CDR3 is TGCAGTGAAAAGCGGGGGGGCAGGAATGAGCAGTTCTTC. Its protein is CSEKRGGRNEQFF.

The chain is built from TRBV7-2 and TRBJ2-3; 8 nucleotides match TRBD2. With 7 bases clipped from V and 3 bases from J, the junction kept 3 bases outside the gene matches. The CDR3 is made up of 13 amino acids. Germline V gene sequence: CDR1 SGHTA, CDR2 FQGNSA. The CDR3 bases are TGTGCCAGCACGGGCGGGAGGACAGATACGCAGTATTTT. It encodes CASTGGRTDTQYF. The whole variable domain, filled in from reference TRBV7-2 and TRBJ2-3, reads GAGVSQSPSNKVTEKGKDVELRCDPISGHTALYWYRQSLGQGLEFLIYFQGNSAPDKSGLPSDRFSAERTGGSVSTLTIQRTQQEDSAVYLCASTGGRTDTQYFGPGTRLTVL.

This clonotype was recorded only once. This chain joins TRBV9 and TRBJ2-7, with D perhaps matching TRBD2 (5 bases). V dropped 4 bases and J dropped 4 bases, with 15 bases sitting between them. Per germline, CDR1 SGDLS and CDR2 YYNGEE. CDR3 size: 14 residues. CDR3 in DNA: TGTGCCAGCAGCCCCCAGGTAGGAGGTTACGAGCAGTACTTC. It encodes CASSPQVGGYEQYF.

The chain uses TRBV5-5 and TRBJ2-5; 7 bases map to TRBD1. The CDR3 sequence is 16 residues long. Germline assignment: CDR1 SGHKS and CDR2 YYEKEE (reference sequence). J gave up 6 bases and V 0 bases, and 11 bases lay outside the gene matches. Here the CDR3 reads CASSLVEGATTKTQYF. The DNA for the CDR3 is TGTGCCAGCAGCTTGGTAGAGGGGGCAACGACGAAGACCCAGTACTTC.

The chain combines TRBV15 with TRBJ2-3; D is perhaps TRBD2 (6 bases). This CDR3 is 18 amino acids long. Trimming removed 3 bases at V and 2 bases at J, with 21 bases between. From germline, CDR1 is LNHNV and CDR2 YYDKDF (reference sequence). CDR3 sequence: CATSREGPARGDTDTQYF. The CDR3 DNA reads TGTGCCACCAGCAGGGAGGGCCCAGCGAGGGGAGACACAGATACGCAGTATTTT.

This clonotype occurred a few times. J is TRBJ2-7 and V is TRBV10-3; D is unclear. Trimming stripped 2 bases from V and 2 bases from J, with 13 bases between. Germline V gene data show CDR1 as ENHRY and CDR2 as SYGVKD. CDR3 length: 15 residues. The DNA for the CDR3 is TGTGCCATCAGTGAGGGGTCAGGCTTTCCCTACGAGCAGTACTTC. This codes for CAISEGSGFPYEQYF.

This clonotype was observed a handful of times. The chain recombines TRBV2 with TRBJ2-7, with D perhaps matching TRBD1 (6 bases). CDR1 and CDR2 from the germline V gene are SNHLY and FYNNEI. The V end lost 5 bases, the J end lost 0 bases, and 14 bases lay between the germline ends. The CDR3 loop spans 15 amino acids. CDR3 sequence reads: CASSFRGRSSYEQYF. Written as DNA, the CDR3 is TGTGCCAGCAGTTTCAGGGGCAGGAGCTCCTACGAGCAGTACTTC.

The V call is TRBV27, the J call TRBJ1-2, with a tentative D call TRBD1 (6 bases). This CDR3 has 14 residues. The germline gives CDR1 MNHEY, CDR2 SMNVEV (reference sequence). Trimming stripped 0 bases from V and 4 bases from J, with 9 bases between. CDR3 amino acids: CASSLSLDSYGYTF. The CDR3 DNA follows: TGTGCCAGCAGTTTATCGTTGGACAGCTATGGCTACACCTTC.

The chain uses TRBV2 and TRBJ2-7; 8 nucleotides align to TRBD1. The CDR3 consists of 19 residues. V lost 5 bases and J lost 3; bases outside the gene matches: 21. The germline gives CDR1 SNHLY, CDR2 FYNNEI. The CDR3 here is CASSPDRDRRGSFVYEQYF. The CDR3 DNA follows: TGTGCCAGCAGTCCGGATCGGGACAGGCGTGGATCGTTTGTCTACGAGCAGTACTTC. The full variable domain, with the rest looked up from reference TRBV2 and TRBJ2-7, is EPEVTQTPSHQVTQMGQEVILRCVPISNHLYFYWYRQILGQKVEFLVSFYNNEISEKSEIFDDQFSVERPDGSNFTLKIRSTKLEDSAMYFCASSPDRDRRGSFVYEQYFGPGTRLTVT.

This clonotype was seen a few times. This chain links TRBV7-7 with TRBJ2-2, with TRBD2 identical over 10 bases. The CDR3 consists of 16 residues. The germline V gene has CDR1 SSHAT and CDR2 FNYEAQ (reference sequence). J lost 0 bases, V lost 6 bases, and 4 bases had no gene match. Written as DNA, the CDR3 is TGTGCCAGCAGGGCTAGCGGGGGACCGAACACCGGGGAGCTGTTTTTT. Its translation: CASRASGGPNTGELFF.

The gene calls are TRBV9 and TRBJ2-7; TRBD2 might be the D (6 bases). V was clipped by 3 bases and J by 1 base, with 11 bases between them. Germline V gene lookup returns CDR1 SGDLS and CDR2 YYNGEE. The CDR3 has 14 residues. The CDR3 DNA follows: TGTGCCAGCAGCGCTAGTAGCGGATCCTACGAGCAGTACTTC. This gives the protein CASSASSGSYEQYF.

The chain links TRBV20-1 to TRBJ2-2; 10 bases are a match to TRBD2. Germline CDR1 is DFQATT and CDR2 is SNEGSKA (reference sequence). J was trimmed by 4 bases and V by 0 bases; bases with no gene match: 2. The CDR3 runs to 15 residues. CDR3 sequence reads: CSARESGGATGELFF. In nucleotides, the CDR3 is TGCAGTGCTAGAGAAAGCGGGGGGGCCACCGGGGAGCTGTTTTTT.

This clonotype was observed a handful of times. The chain is built from TRBV11-2 and TRBJ2-7, with D perhaps matching TRBD1 or TRBD2 (6 bases each). Germline V gene sequence: CDR1 SGHAT, CDR2 FQNNGV. V lost 3 bases and J 3 bases, leaving 15 bases between the germline ends. This CDR3 is 15 amino acids long. The CDR3 DNA follows: TGTGCCAGCAGCTTCTTAGGGGGGAAAGGCTACGAGCAGTACTTC. Residues: CASSFLGGKGYEQYF. Full variable domain (rest looked up from reference TRBV11-2 and TRBJ2-7): EAGVAQSPRYKIIEKRQSVAFWCNPISGHATLYWYQQILGQGPKLLIQFQNNGVVDDSQLPKDRFSAERLKGVDSTLKIQPAKLEDSAVYLCASSFLGGKGYEQYFGPGTRLTVT.

This clonotype was detected only a few times. J is TRBJ1-1 and V is TRBV30; D is uncertain. Trimming pared 1 base from V and 1 base from J, leaving 4 bases between. The CDR3 contains 12 residues. The V gene's germline CDR1 is GTSNPN and CDR2 SVGIG (reference sequence). CDR3 amino acids: CAWSDGNTEAFF. The CDR3 DNA reads TGTGCCTGGAGTGACGGGAACACTGAAGCTTTCTTT. Full variable domain (missing parts from reference TRBV30 and TRBJ1-1): SQTIHQWPATLVQPVGSPLSLECTVEGTSNPNLYWYRQAAGRGLQLLFYSVGIGQISSEVPQNLSASRPQDRQFILSSKKLLLSDSGFYLCAWSDGNTEAFFGQGTRLTVV.

This clonotype appeared a few times. The chain links TRBV2 to TRBJ2-1; 7 bases match TRBD1. V was clipped by 5 bases and J by 1 base; unmatched bases: 5. The CDR3 totals 15 residues. Germline assignment: CDR1 SNHLY and CDR2 FYNNEI. The CDR3 nucleotides read TGTGCCAGCAGTCCCCTGACAGGGTCCTACAATGAGCAGTTCTTC. Translating gives CASSPLTGSYNEQFF.

This clonotype was recorded once. The V call is TRBV9, the J call TRBJ1-1; 9 bases match TRBD1. The germline gives CDR1 SGDLS, CDR2 YYNGEE. The junction had 6 bases not matched to a gene; V was cut back by 3 bases and J by 3 bases. CDR3 size: 15 residues. CDR3 in amino acids: CASSATGGGYTEAFF. For the CDR3, the DNA is TGTGCCAGCAGCGCCACAGGGGGCGGGTACACTGAAGCTTTCTTT. Based on the CDR3 plus reference TRBV9 and TRBJ1-1, the full variable domain is DSGVTQTPKHLITATGQRVTLRCSPRSGDLSVYWYQQSLDQGLQFLIQYYNGEERAKGNILERFSAQQFPDLHSELNLSSLELGDSALYFCASSATGGGYTEAFFGQGTRLTVV.